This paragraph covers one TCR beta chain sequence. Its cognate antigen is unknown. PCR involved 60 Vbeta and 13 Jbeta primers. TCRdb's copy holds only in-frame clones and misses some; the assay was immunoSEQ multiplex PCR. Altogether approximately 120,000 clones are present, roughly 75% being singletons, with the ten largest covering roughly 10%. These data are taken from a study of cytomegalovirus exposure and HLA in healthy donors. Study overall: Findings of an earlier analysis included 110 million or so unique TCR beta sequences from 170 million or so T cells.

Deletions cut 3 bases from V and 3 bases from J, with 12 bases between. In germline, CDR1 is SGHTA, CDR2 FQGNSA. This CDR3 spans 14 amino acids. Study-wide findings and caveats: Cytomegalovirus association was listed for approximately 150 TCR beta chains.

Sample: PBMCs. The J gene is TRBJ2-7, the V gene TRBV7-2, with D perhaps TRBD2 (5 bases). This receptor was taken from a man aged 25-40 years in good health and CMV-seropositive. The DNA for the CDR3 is TGTGCCAGCAGCTTTGTAGGGAGCTACTACGAGCAGTACTTC. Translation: CASSFVGSYYEQYF.